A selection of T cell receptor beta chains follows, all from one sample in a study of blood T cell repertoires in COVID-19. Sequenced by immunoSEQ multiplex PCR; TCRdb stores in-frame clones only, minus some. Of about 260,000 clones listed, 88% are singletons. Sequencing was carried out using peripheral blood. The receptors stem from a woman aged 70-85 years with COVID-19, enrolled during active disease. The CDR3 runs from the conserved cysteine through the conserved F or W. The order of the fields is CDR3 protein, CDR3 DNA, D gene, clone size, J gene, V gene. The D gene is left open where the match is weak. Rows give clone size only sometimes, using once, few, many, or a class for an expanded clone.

CDR3 protein: CASSQDVGRDQPQHF
CDR3 DNA: TGCGCCAGCAGCCAAGATGTGGGCAGGGATCAGCCCCAGCATTTT
D gene: NA
clone size: NA
J gene: TRBJ1-5
V gene: TRBV4-3

CDR3 protein: CSASGRVGTEAFF
CDR3 DNA: TGCAGTGCTAGTGGCAGGGTCGGCACTGAAGCTTTCTTT
D gene: NA
clone size: few
J gene: TRBJ1-1
V gene: TRBV20-1

CDR3 protein: CAVTGIYEQYF
CDR3 DNA: TGTGCCGTAACAGGGATCTACGAGCAGTACTTC
D gene: NA
clone size: NA
J gene: TRBJ2-7
V gene: TRBV30

CDR3 protein: CASSLRAEAGAETQYF
CDR3 DNA: TGTGCCAGCAGCTTAAGGGCGGAGGCAGGCGCAGAGACCCAGTACTTC
D gene: NA
clone size: NA
J gene: TRBJ2-5
V gene: TRBV11-3

CDR3 protein: CASSRGTSGGYEQYF
CDR3 DNA: TGTGCCAGCAGCCGAGGGACTAGCGGAGGATACGAGCAGTACTTC
D gene: TRBD2
clone size: NA
J gene: TRBJ2-7
V gene: TRBV3-1/TRBV3-2

CDR3 protein: CASSQDLRETEAFF
CDR3 DNA: TGCGCCAGCAGCCAAGATCTCCGGGAGACTGAAGCTTTCTTT
D gene: NA
clone size: NA
J gene: TRBJ1-1
V gene: TRBV4-3

CDR3 protein: CSARWETQYF
CDR3 DNA: TGCAGTGCGCGCTGGGAGACCCAGTACTTC
D gene: NA
clone size: NA
J gene: TRBJ2-5
V gene: TRBV20-1

CDR3 protein: CASSLSGLRRREQYF
CDR3 DNA: TGTGCCAGCAGTTTAAGCGGCCTACGGCGGAGGGAGCAGTACTTC
D gene: NA
clone size: once
J gene: TRBJ2-7
V gene: TRBV27

CDR3 protein: CASSLMGTSGSGEQYF
CDR3 DNA: TGTGCCAGCAGCTTAATGGGGACTAGCGGGAGTGGCGAGCAGTACTTC
D gene: TRBD2
clone size: NA
J gene: TRBJ2-7
V gene: TRBV7-3

CDR3 protein: CASSPGTSGQETQYF
CDR3 DNA: TGTGCCAGCAGCCCCGGGACTAGCGGACAAGAGACCCAGTACTTC
D gene: TRBD2
clone size: NA
J gene: TRBJ2-5
V gene: TRBV5-8

CDR3 protein: CSAWTGGGEQFF
CDR3 DNA: TGCAGCGCCTGGACAGGGGGCGGTGAGCAGTTCTTC
D gene: TRBD1
clone size: once
J gene: TRBJ2-1
V gene: TRBV29-1

CDR3 protein: CASSYSGRGYEQYF
CDR3 DNA: TGTGCCAGCAGTTACTCGGGCAGGGGCTACGAGCAGTACTTC
D gene: NA
clone size: NA
J gene: TRBJ2-7
V gene: TRBV6-5

CDR3 protein: CASSILFTPGGSSSYEQYF
CDR3 DNA: TGTGCCAGTAGTATATTGTTTACCCCGGGGGGCTCCAGCTCCTACGAGCAGTACTTC
D gene: NA
clone size: NA
J gene: TRBJ2-7
V gene: TRBV19

CDR3 protein: CSASLREQYF
CDR3 DNA: TGCAGTGCTAGCCTTCGGGAGCAGTACTTC
D gene: NA
clone size: NA
J gene: TRBJ2-7
V gene: TRBV20-1

CDR3 protein: CASGARGLNNQPQHF
CDR3 DNA: TGTGCCAGCGGGGCGAGGGGGCTCAACAATCAGCCCCAGCATTTT
D gene: NA
clone size: NA
J gene: TRBJ1-5
V gene: TRBV21-1

CDR3 protein: CAISEGQGAVFF
CDR3 DNA: TGTGCCATCAGTGAAGGACAGGGGGCAGTTTTCTTT
D gene: TRBD1
clone size: NA
J gene: TRBJ1-1
V gene: TRBV10-3

CDR3 protein: CSLGTSGETSTDTQYF
CDR3 DNA: TGCAGCCTCGGGACTAGCGGGGAAACTAGCACAGATACGCAGTATTTT
D gene: TRBD2
clone size: NA
J gene: TRBJ2-3
V gene: TRBV29-1

CDR3 protein: CASSPTDSSNQPQHF
CDR3 DNA: TGTGCCAGCTCACCTACGGACAGTAGCAATCAGCCCCAGCATTTT
D gene: NA
clone size: NA
J gene: TRBJ1-5
V gene: TRBV18

CDR3 protein: CASSLGRTAYEQYF
CDR3 DNA: TGCGCCAGCAGCCTAGGACGGACAGCCTACGAGCAGTACTTC
D gene: NA
clone size: NA
J gene: TRBJ2-7
V gene: TRBV4-1

CDR3 protein: CATKYRVSYEQYF
CDR3 DNA: TGTGCCACCAAATACAGGGTGTCCTACGAGCAGTACTTC
D gene: NA
clone size: NA
J gene: TRBJ2-7
V gene: TRBV2

CDR3 protein: CASTSTEKQHF
CDR3 DNA: TGTGCCAGCACCTCGACAGAGAAACAGCATTTT
D gene: NA
clone size: few
J gene: TRBJ1-5
V gene: TRBV2

CDR3 protein: CSVGTGQGGQPQHF
CDR3 DNA: TGCAGCGTGGGAACGGGACAGGGAGGTCAGCCCCAGCATTTT
D gene: TRBD1
clone size: NA
J gene: TRBJ1-5
V gene: TRBV29-1

CDR3 protein: CASSWGQGEYEQYF
CDR3 DNA: TGTGCCAGCAGCTGGGGACAGGGAGAGTACGAGCAGTACTTC
D gene: TRBD1
clone size: NA
J gene: TRBJ2-7
V gene: TRBV6-5

CDR3 protein: CASSVGQEKLFF
CDR3 DNA: TGTGCCAGCAGCGTGGGACAGGAAAAACTGTTTTTT
D gene: TRBD1
clone size: NA
J gene: TRBJ1-4
V gene: TRBV5-5

CDR3 protein: CATESGTSGFSYEQYF
CDR3 DNA: TGTGCCACCGAATCCGGGACTAGCGGGTTTTCCTACGAGCAGTACTTC
D gene: TRBD2
clone size: NA
J gene: TRBJ2-7
V gene: TRBV10-3